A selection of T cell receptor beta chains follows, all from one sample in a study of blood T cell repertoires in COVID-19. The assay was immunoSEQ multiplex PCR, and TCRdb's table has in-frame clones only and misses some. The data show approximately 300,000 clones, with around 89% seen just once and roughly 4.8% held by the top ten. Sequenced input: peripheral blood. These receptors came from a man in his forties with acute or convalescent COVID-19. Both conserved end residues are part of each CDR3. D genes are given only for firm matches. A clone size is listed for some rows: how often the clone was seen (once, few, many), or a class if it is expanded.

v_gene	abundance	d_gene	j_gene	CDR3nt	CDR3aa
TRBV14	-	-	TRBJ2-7	TGTGCCAGCAGCCAAGAGTCCTGGAGGGAGCAGTACTTC	CASSQESWREQYF
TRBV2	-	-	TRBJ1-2	TGTGCCAGCGAGAGTAGGGGTTCCCCCTATGGCTACACCTTC	CASESRGSPYGYTF
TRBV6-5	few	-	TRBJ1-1	TGTGCCAGCAGTTATGGGGTTGGGGGGTACACTGAAGCTTTCTTT	CASSYGVGGYTEAFF
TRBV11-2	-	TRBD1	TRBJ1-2	TGTGCCAGCAGCTTAAGGGACAGGGGGCTCTATGGCTACACCTTC	CASSLRDRGLYGYTF
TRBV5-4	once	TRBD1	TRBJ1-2	TGTGCCAGCAGCTTTACAGGGACAGGGTATGGCTACACCTTC	CASSFTGTGYGYTF
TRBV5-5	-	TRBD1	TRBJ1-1	TGTGCCAGCAGCTTGAGGGGACAGTTCGCTGAAGCTTTCTTT	CASSLRGQFAEAFF
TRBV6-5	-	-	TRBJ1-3	TGTGCCAGCAGTCTAAAAAGTTACTCTGGAAACACCATATATTTT	CASSLKSYSGNTIYF
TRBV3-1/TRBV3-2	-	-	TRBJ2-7	TGTGCCAGCAGTCCGGCGGGACTTACCTACGAGCAGTACTTC	CASSPAGLTYEQYF
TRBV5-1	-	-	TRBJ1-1	TGCGCCAGCAGCTTGGACCCCGACAGCCGAGCTTTCTTT	CASSLDPDSRAFF
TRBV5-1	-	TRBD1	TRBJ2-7	TGCGCCAGCAGCCCCACAGGGGTGAGCTCCTACGAGCAGTACTTC	CASSPTGVSSYEQYF
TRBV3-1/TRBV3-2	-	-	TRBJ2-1	TGTGCCAGCAGGCTTCAGGGGAGCGATGAGCAGTTCTTC	CASRLQGSDEQFF